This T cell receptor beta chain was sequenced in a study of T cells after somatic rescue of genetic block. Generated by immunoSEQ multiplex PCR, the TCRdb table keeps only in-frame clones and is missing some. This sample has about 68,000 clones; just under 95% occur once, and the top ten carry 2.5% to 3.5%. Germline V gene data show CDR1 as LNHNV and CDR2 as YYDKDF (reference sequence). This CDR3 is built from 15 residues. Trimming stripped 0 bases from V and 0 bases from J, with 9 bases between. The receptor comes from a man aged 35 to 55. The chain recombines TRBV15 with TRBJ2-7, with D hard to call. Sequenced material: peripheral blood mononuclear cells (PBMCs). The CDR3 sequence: CATSRDRSPSYEQYF. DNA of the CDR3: TGTGCCACCAGCAGAGATAGGTCTCCCTCCTACGAGCAGTACTTC. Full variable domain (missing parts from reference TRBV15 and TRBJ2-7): DAMVIQNPRYQVTQFGKPVTLSCSQTLNHNVMYWYQQKSSQAPKLLFHYYDKDFNNEADTPDNFQSRRPNTSFCFLDIRSPGLGDTAMYLCATSRDRSPSYEQYFGPGTRLTVT.